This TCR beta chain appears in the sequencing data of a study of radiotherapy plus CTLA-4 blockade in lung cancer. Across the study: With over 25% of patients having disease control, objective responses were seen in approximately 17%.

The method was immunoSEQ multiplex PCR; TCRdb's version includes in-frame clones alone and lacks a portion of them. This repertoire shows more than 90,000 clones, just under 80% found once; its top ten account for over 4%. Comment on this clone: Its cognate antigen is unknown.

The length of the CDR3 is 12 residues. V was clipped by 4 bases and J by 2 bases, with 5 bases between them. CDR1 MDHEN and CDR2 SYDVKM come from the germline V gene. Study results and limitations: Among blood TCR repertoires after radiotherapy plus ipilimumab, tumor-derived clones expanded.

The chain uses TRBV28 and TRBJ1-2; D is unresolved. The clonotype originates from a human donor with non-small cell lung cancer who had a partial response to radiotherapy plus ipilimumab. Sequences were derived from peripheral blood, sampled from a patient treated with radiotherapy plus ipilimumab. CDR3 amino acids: CASSSMNYGYTF. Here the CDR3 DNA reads TGTGCCAGCAGTTCCATGAACTATGGCTACACCTTC.